This entry concerns a single TCR beta chain. Its antigen target is currently unknown. Base qualities were left out, and no much larger clone turns up one base away. Enrolling through a virtual design, the prospective study's participants ranged in age from roughly 18 to 100 years and lived across some 22 United States geographic areas. In the prospective study, participants were assigned to cohorts based on the clinical history participants reported in a screening survey and a study questionnaire. Mobile phlebotomists in the prospective study collected whole blood, serum and a nasopharyngeal or oropharyngeal swab from every participant. Prospective study participants could optionally give additional blood draws and questionnaires over a roughly two-month period. Prospective study blood samples were shipped either frozen or at room temperature before DNA extraction. This entry belongs to a study of blood T cell repertoires in COVID-19 (dated by TCRdb to 2018 to 2021). In terms of the full investigation: The collaborator samples originated in the United States, Italy and Spain and spanned the acute and convalescent phases of COVID-19. The dataset comprised deeply sampled blood TCRbeta repertoires from subjects exposed to, actively infected with, or recovered from COVID-19. The prospective study material was composed of cDNA or gDNA derived from T cells, B-cell-depleted T cells, or PBMCs. The samples were drawn from the first 160 participants of the ongoing ImmuneRACE study and from 1,254 subjects provided by 6 global collaborators. The repertoires were released in a freely available public database meant as a resource for research on the immune response to SARS-CoV-2. Where HLA class I and class II types were available, the types were taken from metadata supplied by the sample provider, not from assay-based typing. Sample metadata almost always included a de-identified subject ID, COVID-19 status, age in years and sex. Paper-wide results and their limitations: The quantity of clinical and demographic metadata differed by source and by participant and was supplied without curation.

The immunoSEQ Assay, a bias-controlled multiplex PCR, was used to amplify TCRbeta CDR3 regions from genomic DNA. In the source study's methods: Nucleated cell counts per sample were estimated from amplification of reference gene primers within the assay. To quantify the absolute abundance of each unique TCRbeta CDR3 rearrangement, sequence reads were collapsed and filtered. Productive Simpson clonality was computed per sample as the square root of Simpson's diversity index over productive rearrangements. In TCRdb, the immuneACCESS table is reduced to in-frame sequences with V and J assigned. These tables do not hold every clone; where another copy was compared, an unresolved V gene accounts for under half, and the others remain unexplained. The V and J calls and clone size were taken over from that table, and D and trimming were inferred from the DNA. The sample has under 250,000 clones on record, approximately 83% of them singletons. The ten largest account for 1.3% of the sample.

The sequence came from a woman aged 40 to 50 with acute COVID-19. Source material: PBMCs or T cells enriched from blood (not recorded which).

CDR3 reads: CSVAPKPTGTSPNYGYTF. The DNA reads as follows: TGCAGCGTTGCCCCCAAGCCGACAGGGACTTCACCTAACTATGGCTACACCTTC. The sequence is built from TRBV29-1 and TRBJ1-2; 7 central bases correspond to TRBD1. CDR1 is given as SQVTM and CDR2 as ANQGSEA, both from the germline V gene. Relative to germline, V is missing 4 bases and J is missing 0 bases, with 17 bases of the junction outside any gene match. From the cysteine up to the phenylalanine, the CDR3 has a length of 18 residues. Only CDR3 DNA remains: 54 bases, in frame from the first base.